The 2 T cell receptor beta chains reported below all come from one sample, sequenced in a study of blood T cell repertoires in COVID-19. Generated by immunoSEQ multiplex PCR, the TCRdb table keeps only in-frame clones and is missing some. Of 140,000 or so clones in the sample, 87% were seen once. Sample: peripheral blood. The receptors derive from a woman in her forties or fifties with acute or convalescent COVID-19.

In DNA, the CDR3 is TGTGCCAGCAGCTTCCTAGGGACAGGAATAACAGATACGCAGTATTTT. It translates to CASSFLGTGITDTQYF. V gene TRBV7-3 combines with J gene TRBJ2-3, with 8 bases matching TRBD1. The CDR3 is 16 amino acids. Germline lookup yields CDR1 SGHTA and CDR2 FQGTGA. With 3 bases clipped from V and 3 bases from J, the junction kept 8 bases outside the gene matches.

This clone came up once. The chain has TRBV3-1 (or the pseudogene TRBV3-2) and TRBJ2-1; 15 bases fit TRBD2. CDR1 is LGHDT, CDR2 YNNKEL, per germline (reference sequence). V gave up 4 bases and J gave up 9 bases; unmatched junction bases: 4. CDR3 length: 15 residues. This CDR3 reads CASSLPGLAGGEQFF. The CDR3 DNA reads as TGTGCCAGCAGCCTTCCGGGACTAGCGGGAGGTGAGCAGTTCTTC.